These 31 T cell receptor beta chains came from one sample sequenced in a study of Graves' ophthalmopathy and Graves' hyperthyroidism. RNA transcripts were the source from which TCR beta CDR3 regions were amplified. In the first round, RT-PCR was carried out with HTBI primers, and a multiplex PCR formed the second round. TCRdb re-called the multiplex PCR reads through MiXCR, storing one row per CDR3 protein. This sample has about 620,000 distinct CDR3 sequences, with approximately 21% found just once. The sequenced sample was peripheral blood. Receptor source: a woman aged 18-35 years with stable Graves' hyperthyroidism. Some clones in this sample may be carry-over from other donors' samples.

This clonotype was detected ten times or more. The V call is TRBV19, the J call TRBJ2-2; possibly TRBD1 for D (6 bases). The CDR3 is 14 amino acids. Per germline, CDR1 LNHDA and CDR2 SQIVND (reference sequence). Trimming stripped 8 bases from V and 8 bases from J, with 18 bases between. CDR3: CASFPGHWMGELFF. In DNA form, the CDR3 reads TGTGCCAGTTTTCCGGGACATTGGATGGGGGAGCTGTTTTTT.

The V and J genes are TRBV6-5 and TRBJ2-7, with 7 bases that match TRBD2. Germline lookup yields CDR1 MNHEY and CDR2 SVGAGI. Trimming took 5 bases from V and 4 from J; bases not matched to a gene: 8. The CDR3 extends over 14 amino acids. CDR3 in DNA: TGTGCCAGCAGTCTCGAGCGGGACCGTTACGAGCAGTACTTC. Amino acid sequence: CASSLERDRYEQYF.

This clonotype showed up many times. The chain has TRBV13 and TRBJ1-2; possibly TRBD1 for D (6 bases). Germline assignment: CDR1 PRHDT and CDR2 FYEKMQ (reference sequence). V lost 4 bases and J lost 2, with 17 bases in between. CDR3 length equals 16 residues. CDR3 sequence reads: CASSSNDQGLNYGYTF. The CDR3 bases are TGTGCCAGCAGCTCCAACGACCAGGGGCTAAACTATGGCTACACCTTC.

This clonotype has a count of ten or more. The chain carries TRBV9 and TRBJ2-2, with D uncertain. CDR1 and CDR2 (germline): SGDLS, YYNGEE. The germline V and J ends were trimmed by 4 bases and 6 bases, with 7 bases remaining between them. The CDR3 contains 12 residues. CDR3: CASSSSSGELFF. CDR3 nucleotide sequence: TGTGCCAGCAGCTCCAGCTCCGGGGAGCTGTTTTTT.

This clonotype was seen only a few times. The chain joins TRBV11-2 to TRBJ2-5, with D possibly matching TRBD1 (7 bases). The germline V gene encodes CDR1 SGHAT and CDR2 FQNNGV. V lost 4 bases and J lost 1, with 13 bases in between. The CDR3 length is 15 residues. The CDR3 bases are TGTGCCAGCAGCTGGGGGGACAGTTCCCAAGAGACCCAGTACTTC. Encoded protein: CASSWGDSSQETQYF.

This clonotype was picked up many times. For the CDR3, the DNA is TGTGCCAGCAGCTTACCGGGCGGGGGTGGTGGAAACACCATATATTTT. Translating gives CASSLPGGGGGNTIYF. The J gene is TRBJ1-3, the V gene TRBV7-2, with a tentative D call TRBD1 (5 bases). The CDR3 runs to 16 residues. The V gene's germline CDR1 is SGHTA and CDR2 FQGNSA. The V end lost 2 bases, the J end lost 3 bases, and 14 bases lay between the germline ends.

The chain joins TRBV6-1 to TRBJ1-2; D gene ambiguous. V lost 2 bases and J lost 8, with 18 bases in between. The germline V gene encodes CDR1 MNHNS and CDR2 SASEGT. The CDR3 has 15 amino acids. The CDR3 bases are TGTGCCAGCAGTGAATTTGGCGGAGAATTGGAGGGCTACACCTTC. Amino acids: CASSEFGGELEGYTF.

This clonotype was seen at least ten times. DNA for the CDR3: TGTGCCAGCAGTCTTCTGGGGGCGGGGGAGCAGTACTTC. It codes for CASSLLGAGEQYF. The rearrangement joins TRBV25-1 to TRBJ2-7, with D perhaps matching TRBD1 or TRBD2 (6 bases each). V lost 5 bases to trimming and J lost 7 bases, with 15 bases between them. Germline values: CDR1 MGHDK, CDR2 SYGVNS. The CDR3 is 13 amino acids.

In its sample, this clonotype was seen many times. V usage is TRBV6-5 and J usage is TRBJ2-7; 7 nucleotides align to TRBD1. J gave up 1 base and V 2 bases, and 8 bases lay outside the gene matches. The CDR3 has 16 amino acids. CDR1 is MNHEY and CDR2 is SVGAGI in the germline V gene. The CDR3 protein is CASSYRQGDSSYEQYF. The CDR3 bases are TGTGCCAGCAGTTACCGCCAGGGGGATAGTTCCTACGAGCAGTACTTC.

Concerning this clonotype: The germline gene is not matched at one end of the junction; a read error may be the cause. The chain is built from TRBV7-9 and TRBJ1-5; D unclear. Germline CDR1 is SEHNR and CDR2 is FQNEAQ (reference sequence). This CDR3 region has 14 residues. The DNA of the CDR3 is TGTGCCGGCAGCTTAGCGGCTAGCAATCAGCCCCAGCATTTT. This translates into CAGSLAASNQPQHF.

This clonotype was recorded only once. No conserved phenylalanine or tryptophan ends this CDR3, so it is likely a read error. J is TRBJ1-3 and V is TRBV12-3 or TRBV12-4; 7 bases match TRBD1. The CDR3 totals 14 residues. The J segment lost 4 bases and the V segment lost 5 bases, leaving 5 bases of the junction unmatched. In DNA, the CDR3 is TGTGCCAGCAGTCCCCGGGACAGAGGAAACACCATATATGTT. Its protein product is CASSPRDRGNTIYV.

This clonotype showed up many times. The J gene is TRBJ2-5, the V gene TRBV12-3 or TRBV12-4; 11 nucleotides line up with TRBD2. Unmatched junction bases numbered 4, after V lost 8 bases and J lost 5 bases. The CDR3 totals 13 residues. The CDR3 DNA reads TGTGCCAGCCGTAGCGGGGGGGTGGAGACCCAGTACTTC. Encoded protein: CASRSGGVETQYF.

This clonotype was observed many times. This chain links TRBV7-2 with TRBJ2-5; D is perhaps TRBD1 (8 bases). Trimming took 1 base from V and 5 from J, leaving 17 bases between them. The CDR3 has 16 amino acids. In germline, CDR1 is SGHTA, CDR2 FQGNSA. The CDR3 coding sequence is TGTGCCAGCAGCTTAGTCAGGGGGCGGGGGTCGGAGACCCAGTACTTC. Protein: CASSLVRGRGSETQYF.

This clonotype was seen more than once but under ten times. The rearrangement joins TRBV5-4 to TRBJ1-1, with D unresolved. Trimming took off 1 base at V and 1 base at J, with 11 bases between the two ends. The germline CDR1 and CDR2 sequences are SGHNT and YYREEE (reference sequence). The CDR3 totals 15 residues. The CDR3 reads CASSLIYGRNTEAFF. DNA of the CDR3: TGTGCCAGCAGCTTGATCTATGGCAGGAACACTGAAGCTTTCTTT.

This chain uses TRBV12-3 or TRBV12-4 with TRBJ1-2, with a weak D call TRBD1 (6 bases). V was cut by 6 bases and J by 6 bases, with 26 bases left in between. The CDR3 length is 17 residues. CDR3 residues: CASSPRGGRGPLDGYTF. The DNA of the CDR3 is TGTGCCAGCAGCCCGCGCGGGGGGCGCGGTCCCTTGGATGGCTACACCTTC.

This clonotype was counted between two and nine times. The chain uses TRBV7-2 and TRBJ1-1; D unclear. Germline V gene lookup returns CDR1 SGHTA and CDR2 FQGNSA. CDR3 size: 14 residues. V was cut by 4 bases and J by 1 base, with 10 bases left in between. CDR3 sequence: CASSSETGNTEAFF. In nucleotides, the CDR3 is TGTGCCAGCAGCTCCGAGACGGGGAACACTGAAGCTTTCTTT.

Ten or more counts support this clonotype. This chain links TRBV6-1 with TRBJ1-5; 7 bases map to TRBD1. This CDR3 has 14 residues. V lost 3 bases and J lost 5; bases outside the gene matches: 4. Per germline, CDR1 MNHNS and CDR2 SASEGT. The CDR3: CASSEGQTHQPQHF. CDR3 DNA sequence: TGTGCCAGCAGTGAGGGACAGACCCATCAGCCCCAGCATTTT.

Ten or more counts support this clonotype. The CDR3 DNA reads as TGTGCCAGCAGCTTAGACCCAGGACAGTACTATGGCTACACCTTC. It specifies CASSLDPGQYYGYTF. The J gene is TRBJ1-2, the V gene TRBV11-2; perhaps TRBD1 as D (6 bases). The CDR3 is 15 amino acids. The ends were cut back, 0 bases at V and 3 bases at J, with 11 bases in the middle. From germline, CDR1 is SGHAT and CDR2 FQNNGV.

This clonotype has ten or more counts. The genes are TRBV30 and TRBJ2-2; 9 bases are a match to TRBD2. The CDR3 totals 16 residues. Unmatched junction bases numbered 5, after V lost 2 bases and J lost 1 base. Germline V gene data show CDR1 as GTSNPN and CDR2 as SVGIG (reference sequence). CDR3 nucleotides: TGTGCCTGGAGTCCTCGCGGGAGGGAGAACACCGGGGAGCTGTTTTTT. Its protein is CAWSPRGRENTGELFF.

This clonotype was detected many times. The chain carries TRBV20-1 and TRBJ2-5, with D perhaps being TRBD1 or TRBD2 (6 bases each). Trimming pared 5 bases from V and 2 bases from J, leaving 12 bases between. Germline values: CDR1 DFQATT, CDR2 SNEGSKA (reference sequence). The CDR3 spans 13 residues. The CDR3 here is CSASPGAQETQYF. The CDR3 DNA sequence: TGCAGTGCTTCTCCGGGGGCACAAGAGACCCAGTACTTC.

This clonotype was observed at least ten times. The chain couples TRBV28 to TRBJ2-7; D tentatively fits TRBD1 or TRBD2 (6 bases each). Germline V lookup: CDR1 MDHEN, CDR2 SYDVKM. This CDR3 has 14 residues. Trimming took 8 bases from V and 2 from J, leaving 16 bases between them. CDR3 loop: CASGVRGAAYEQYF. CDR3 DNA: TGTGCCAGCGGCGTGAGGGGGGCGGCCTACGAGCAGTACTTC.

This clonotype occurred many times. The chain carries TRBV5-1 and TRBJ2-7; D call uncertain. CDR3 length: 14 amino acids. V shed 0 bases and J shed 0 bases, with 7 bases lying between them. The V gene's germline CDR1 is SGHRS and CDR2 YFSETQ. CDR3 coding DNA: TGCGCCAGCAGCTTGGACAGAACCTCCTACGAGCAGTACTTC. Amino acid sequence: CASSLDRTSYEQYF. Combining the CDR3 with reference TRBV5-1 and TRBJ2-7 gives the whole variable domain KAGVTQTPRYLIKTRGQQVTLSCSPISGHRSVSWYQQTPGQGLQFLFEYFSETQRNKGNFPGRFSGRQFSNSRSEMNVSTLELGDSALYLCASSLDRTSYEQYFGPGTRLTVT.

The J gene is TRBJ1-5, the V gene TRBV7-2; D call uncertain. V was shortened by 3 bases and J by 0 bases, with 15 bases between the two germline ends. The length of the CDR3 is 17 residues. Looked up from germline, CDR1 is SGHTA and CDR2 is FQGNSA. The CDR3 here is CASSFASPRVSNQPQHF. As DNA, the CDR3 is TGTGCCAGCAGCTTCGCCTCTCCGAGGGTTAGCAATCAGCCCCAGCATTTT.

Many counts were recorded for this clonotype. The gene calls are TRBV6-1 and TRBJ2-7; 8 bases are shared with TRBD1. Germline V gene lookup returns CDR1 MNHNS and CDR2 SASEGT. CDR3 length: 13 amino acids. V shed 4 bases and J 4 bases; nucleotides not matched to a gene: 3. The DNA for the CDR3 is TGTGCCAGCAGTGGTGGGACAGGTTACGAGCAGTACTTC. Translating it yields CASSGGTGYEQYF.

This clonotype was picked up many times. The chain employs TRBV7-9 and TRBJ1-1; D is uncertain. Deletions cut 2 bases from V and 4 bases from J, with 11 bases between. Germline lookup yields CDR1 SEHNR and CDR2 FQNEAQ (reference sequence). The CDR3 loop spans 14 amino acids. CDR3 amino acids: CASSLIIFLTEAFF. CDR3 DNA: TGTGCCAGCAGCTTAATCATTTTTCTCACTGAAGCTTTCTTT. Based on the CDR3 plus reference TRBV7-9 and TRBJ1-1, the full variable domain is DTGVSQNPRHKITKRGQNVTFRCDPISEHNRLYWYRQTLGQGPEFLTYFQNEAQLEKSRLLSDRFSAERPKGSFSTLEIQRTEQGDSAMYLCASSLIIFLTEAFFGQGTRLTVV.

The sample holds many counts of this clonotype. This rearrangement joins TRBV30 to TRBJ1-3; perhaps TRBD1 as D (6 bases). CDR1 GTSNPN and CDR2 SVGIG come from the germline V gene (reference sequence). With 1 base removed from V and 1 base from J, the gap between germline ends came to 8 bases. This CDR3 spans 14 amino acids. The CDR3 spells CAWSEGGSGNTIYF. The CDR3 DNA reads as TGTGCCTGGAGTGAGGGGGGTTCTGGAAACACCATATATTTT.

This clonotype was seen many times. The rearrangement joins TRBV2 to TRBJ2-5, with no clear D. CDR3 length equals 13 residues. Germline V gene sequence: CDR1 SNHLY, CDR2 FYNNEI. The V gene lost 6 bases and the J gene lost 2 bases, with 10 bases spanning the gap. As DNA, the CDR3 is TGTGCCAGCAGCCACGACGGGCAAGAGACCCAGTACTTC. This encodes CASSHDGQETQYF.

This clonotype was seen repeatedly, ten times or more. The chain joins TRBV30 to TRBJ1-5, with D unresolved. The CDR3 runs to 13 residues. V was trimmed by 1 base and J by 3 bases, leaving 7 bases between them. The V gene's germline CDR1 is GTSNPN and CDR2 SVGIG (reference sequence). CDR3 DNA sequence: TGTGCCTGGAGTGCTCAAAACAATCAGCCCCAGCATTTT. Encoded protein: CAWSAQNNQPQHF.

A few counts support this clonotype. An end of the junction does not agree with germline; a read error may underlie this. The rearrangement links TRBV13 to TRBJ2-7; D remains ambiguous. Per the germline V gene, CDR1 is PRHDT and CDR2 is FYEKMQ (reference sequence). The CDR3 is 12 amino acids. CDR3 DNA sequence: TGTGCCAGCAGCTTAGCCGGCTACGAGCAGTGCTTC. Translated: CASSLAGYEQCF.

CDR3 sequence: CASSNVINYGYTF. The DNA of the CDR3 is TGTGCCAGCAGCAACGTAATAAACTATGGCTACACCTTC. The chain links TRBV7-9 to TRBJ1-2; D call uncertain. The germline V and J ends were trimmed by 5 bases and 2 bases, with 9 bases remaining between them. The germline V gene has CDR1 SEHNR and CDR2 FQNEAQ (reference sequence). There are 13 residues in the CDR3. Variable domain in full (rest from reference TRBV7-9 and TRBJ1-2): DTGVSQNPRHKITKRGQNVTFRCDPISEHNRLYWYRQTLGQGPEFLTYFQNEAQLEKSRLLSDRFSAERPKGSFSTLEIQRTEQGDSAMYLCASSNVINYGYTFGSGTRLTVV.

The chain links TRBV9 to TRBJ1-2, with D maybe TRBD1 (6 bases). Germline-derived CDR1 and CDR2 are SGDLS and YYNGEE. This CDR3 comprises 16 residues. Trimming left V 0 bases short and J 1 base short, with 13 bases between. CDR3 region: CASSVGGAQSNYGYTF. The DNA for the CDR3 is TGTGCCAGCAGCGTAGGGGGGGCGCAAAGTAACTATGGCTACACCTTC.